The rows below give T cell receptor beta chains drawn from one sample of a study of blood T cell repertoires in COVID-19. Using immunoSEQ multiplex PCR, the repertoire was profiled, and TCRdb retains in-frame clones only, with some absent. The table includes about 410,000 clones, 89% detected once. The sample comprised PBMCs or T cells enriched from blood (not recorded which). The source is a woman aged 30 to 39 who had recovered from COVID-19. The CDR3 runs from the conserved cysteine through the conserved F or W. Fields, in order: V gene, J gene, CDR3 length, D gene, CDR3 protein, CDR3 DNA. D genes are given only for firm matches.

TRBV5-4,TRBJ2-5,17,TRBD2,CASSLRLAGGIQETQYF,TGTGCCAGCAGCTTGCGGCTAGCGGGGGGTATACAAGAGACCCAGTACTTC
TRBV9,TRBJ2-7,15,TRBD2,CASSGGLAGGYEQYF,TGTGCCAGCAGCGGTGGACTAGCGGGAGGGTACGAGCAGTACTTC
TRBV3-1/TRBV3-2,TRBJ2-1,11,.,CASSQEGGQFF,TGTGCCAGCAGCCAAGAGGGGGGGCAGTTCTTC
TRBV27,TRBJ1-5,16,.,CASSRFGRQSNQPQHF,TGTGCCAGCAGCCGTTTTGGTCGACAGAGTAATCAGCCCCAGCATTTT
TRBV7-6,TRBJ2-6,19,TRBD2,CASSLTLAGAPSGANVLTF,TGTGCCAGCAGCTTGACACTAGCGGGGGCCCCGTCTGGGGCCAACGTCCTGACTTTC
TRBV11-2,TRBJ2-2,14,.,CASSLVRATGELFF,TGTGCCAGCAGCTTAGTCAGGGCCACCGGGGAGCTGTTTTTT
TRBV5-4,TRBJ1-6,12,.,CASSSLGTPLHF,TGTGCCAGCAGCTCCCTAGGTACACCCCTCCACTTT
TRBV30,TRBJ1-3,13,.,CAWSVQSGNTIYF,TGTGCCTGGAGTGTCCAGTCTGGAAACACCATATATTTT
TRBV9,TRBJ2-1,14,TRBD1,CASSSPGQPNEQFF,TGTGCCAGCAGTTCTCCGGGACAGCCAAATGAGCAGTTCTTC
TRBV5-4,TRBJ2-1,15,TRBD2,CASSLGGRKENEQFF,TGTGCCAGCAGCTTGGGCGGGAGGAAAGAAAATGAGCAGTTCTTC
TRBV6-5,TRBJ2-3,15,TRBD2,CASSLGLVGADTQYF,TGTGCCAGCAGTTTGGGACTAGTGGGGGCAGATACGCAGTATTTT
TRBV6-5,TRBJ1-5,15,TRBD1,CASSYGTGINQPQHF,TGTGCCAGCAGTTACGGGACAGGCATTAATCAGCCCCAGCATTTT
TRBV30,TRBJ2-7,16,.,CAWRRGMWDTIYEQYF,TGTGCCTGGAGGAGGGGTATGTGGGACACAATCTACGAGCAGTACTTC
TRBV9,TRBJ2-7,14,.,CASSVGGVGYEQYF,TGTGCCAGCAGCGTGGGGGGAGTAGGGTACGAGCAGTACTTC